This T cell receptor beta chain was identified during a study of blood T cell repertoires in COVID-19. Study context: Specimens from acute and convalescent COVID-19 originated in the United States, Italy and Spain. From T cells, B-cell-depleted T cells, or PBMCs came the material, which was cDNA or gDNA.

The CDR3 length is 13 residues. Germline V gives CDR1 LGHNA, CDR2 YSLEER. In the original processing: Cell counts per sample came from amplifying reference gene primers. Repertoires were generated with immunoSEQ multiplex PCR, while TCRdb's copy carries only in-frame clones and drops some. Clonal size and the V and J genes are those of that table, whereas D and trimming came from the DNA. The data hold 300,000 to 400,000 clones, with about 87% observed a single time. On this clone: Relative to the germline gene, one junction end is altered; a read error may explain this.

Enrolled during active infection, Seattle patients were then followed longitudinally. The clonotype originates from a woman aged 25 to 39 with COVID-19, enrolled during active disease. The chain uses TRBV4-3 and TRBJ1-4; D gene uncertain. The sample was peripheral blood. The CDR3 reads CASSQITKEKLFF. DNA of the CDR3: TGCGCCAGCAGCCAAATTACTAAGGAAAAACTGTTTTTT.